The clone carrying this TCR beta chain came up a few times. This sample was taken from a study of response to subunit inactivated influenza vaccine. V was trimmed by 6 bases and J by 1 base, leaving 14 bases between them. CDR3 length equals 15 residues. Germline V gene data show CDR1 as LNHDA and CDR2 as SQIVND (reference sequence). TCRdb re-analysed the RT-PCR reads in MiXCR, keeping a single row per CDR3 protein. The data show approximately 500,000 distinct CDR3 sequences, roughly a quarter seen once. These data were also reused for a study on T cells expressing NK-cell markers. That paper notes: With UMIs, 5'RACE template switching was used to make TCR beta cDNA. Sorted CD3+CD56+NKG2C+, CD3+CD56+NKG2C- and CD3+CD56-NKG2C+ T cells provided the TCR beta repertoires. A range of roughly 1.0-8% of CD8+ T cells consisted of dominant NKG2C+ clonotypes in several donors.

Source: CD4+ T cells sorted from PBMCs, taken 12 days after vaccination. The V gene is TRBV19, the J gene TRBJ2-3; D uncertain. The sequence came from a man aged 50-60 years who received an inactivated influenza vaccine. CDR3 sequence (DNA): TGTGCCAGTAGGGACGGACCTGCACGCACAGATACGCAGTATTTT. Amino acids: CASRDGPARTDTQYF.